The rows below give T cell receptor beta chains drawn from one sample of a study of regulatory T cells in long-lasting Graves disease. One entry per CDR3 protein, called by TCRdb with MiXCR from the multiplex PCR reads. The sample shows about 460,000 distinct CDR3 sequences, around 15% of them seen only once. This same sample was also taken into another study, of T cells in Graves' hyperthyroidism and ophthalmopathy.

The sample was peripheral blood mononuclear cells (PBMCs), taken at new diagnosis, from a patient treated with antithyroid drugs. These receptors were collected from a woman aged 45-59 years with Graves disease. CDR3s include the opening cysteine and the closing phenylalanine or tryptophan. Each record gives: clone size, D gene, V gene, J gene, CDR3 DNA, CDR3 protein. The D gene is left open where the match is weak. Clone size, where shown, is once, few, many, or a class for clones that have expanded.

-	TRBD2	TRBV6-1	TRBJ2-1	TGTGCCAGCAGAAGGACTAGCGGGACCAGCTCCTACAATGAGCAGTTCTTC	CASRRTSGTSSYNEQFF
many	TRBD1	TRBV11-2	TRBJ2-2	TGTGCCAGCAGCGAGAACAGGGGGCGTACCGGGGAGCTGTTTTTT	CASSENRGRTGELFF
few	-	TRBV5-6	TRBJ1-5	TGTGCCAGCAGCTTGGAGAGGGGGGGGGGCAATCAGCCCCAGCATTTT	CASSLERGGGNQPQHF
many	TRBD2	TRBV6-5	TRBJ2-7	TGTGCCAGCAGTTACCCGACTAGCGGGATATCCTACGAGCAGTACTTC	CASSYPTSGISYEQYF
few	-	TRBV19	TRBJ2-3	TGTGTCAGTAGTATAGAAGGAGGACCTCTGGATACGCAGTATTTT	CVSSIEGGPLDTQYF
-	-	TRBV20-1	TRBJ2-2	TGCAGTGCCCCTGTGGGGGGTACGAACACCGGGGAGCTGTTTTTT	CSAPVGGTNTGELFF
many	TRBD2	TRBV5-4	TRBJ2-7	TGTGCCAGCAGTTTGGGACTAGCGGCAACCTACGAGCAGTACTTC	CASSLGLAATYEQYF
-	-	TRBV3-1	TRBJ2-3	TGTGCCAGCAGCCAAGATATTGATAGCGGCCATAGCACAGATACGCAGTATTTT	CASSQDIDSGHSTDTQYF
many	TRBD1	TRBV18	TRBJ1-5	TGTGCCAGCTCACCGGACAGGAGCAATCAGCCCCAGCATTTT	CASSPDRSNQPQHF
many	-	TRBV12-3/TRBV12-4	TRBJ1-1	TGTGCCAGCAGCTTGGGAGTGAACACTGAAGCTTTCTTT	CASSLGVNTEAFF